The sequence of this T cell receptor beta chain was determined in a study of shared clonotypes between healthy human individuals. Worth noting for this clone: Its antigen is currently unknown.

The V end was cut by 3 bases, the J end by 5 bases, with 14 bases between. The CDR3 spans 15 residues. Germline CDR1 is MDHEN and CDR2 is SYDVKM. Researchers ran the assay at a deep level. TCRdb's copy holds only in-frame clones and misses some; the assay was immunoSEQ multiplex PCR. The repertoire holds 2,500,000 or so clones, 92% seen once, with more than 0.35% in the top ten. Findings of the study overall: Sharing across four donors was highest in naive CD4 (approximately 5%) and lowest in memory CD8 (roughly 0.4%).

This clonotype was sampled from a man aged 18-30 years in good health. Some clones in this sample may be carry-over from other donors' samples. This rearrangement joins TRBV28 to TRBJ1-5; tentatively, D is TRBD1 (6 bases). The sequenced sample consisted of naive CD4+ T cells from PBMCs. Described subset: CD45RA+ positively selected. CDR3 sequence: CASSFMARGDQPQHF. For the CDR3, the DNA is TGTGCCAGCAGTTTTATGGCCAGGGGTGATCAGCCCCAGCATTTT.